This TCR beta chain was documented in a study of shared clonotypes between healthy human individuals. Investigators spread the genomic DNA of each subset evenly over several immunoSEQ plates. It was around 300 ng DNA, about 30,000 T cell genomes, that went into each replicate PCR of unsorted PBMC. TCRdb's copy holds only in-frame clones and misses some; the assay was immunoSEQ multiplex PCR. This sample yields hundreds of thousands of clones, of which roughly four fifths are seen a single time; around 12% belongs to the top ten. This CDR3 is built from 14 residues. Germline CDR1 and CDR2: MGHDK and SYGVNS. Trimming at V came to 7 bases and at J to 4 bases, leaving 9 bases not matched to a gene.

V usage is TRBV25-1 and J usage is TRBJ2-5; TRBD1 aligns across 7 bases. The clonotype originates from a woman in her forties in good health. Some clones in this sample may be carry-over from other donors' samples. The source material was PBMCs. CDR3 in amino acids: CASNSRQGVETQYF. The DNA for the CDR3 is TGTGCCAGCAATTCCCGACAGGGAGTAGAGACCCAGTACTTC.